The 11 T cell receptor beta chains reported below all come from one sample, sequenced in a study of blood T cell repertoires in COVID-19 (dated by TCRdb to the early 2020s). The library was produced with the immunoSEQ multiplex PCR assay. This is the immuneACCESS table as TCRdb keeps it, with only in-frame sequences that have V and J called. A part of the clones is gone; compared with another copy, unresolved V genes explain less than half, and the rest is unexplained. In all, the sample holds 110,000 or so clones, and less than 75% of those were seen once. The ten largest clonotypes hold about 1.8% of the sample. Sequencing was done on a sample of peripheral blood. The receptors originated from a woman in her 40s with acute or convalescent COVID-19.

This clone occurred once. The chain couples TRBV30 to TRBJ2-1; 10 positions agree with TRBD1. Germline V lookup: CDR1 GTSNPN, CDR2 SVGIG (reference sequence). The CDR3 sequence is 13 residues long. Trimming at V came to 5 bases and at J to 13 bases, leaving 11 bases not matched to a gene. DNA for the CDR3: TGTGCCTGGGCCAGACAGGGGGCGGCTATTCAGTTCTTC. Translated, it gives CAWARQGAAIQFF.

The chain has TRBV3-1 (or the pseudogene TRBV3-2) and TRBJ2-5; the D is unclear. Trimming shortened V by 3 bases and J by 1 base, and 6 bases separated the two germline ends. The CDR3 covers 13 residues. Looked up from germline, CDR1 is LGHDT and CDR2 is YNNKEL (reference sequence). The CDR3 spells CASSQFLQETQYF. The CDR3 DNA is TGTGCCAGCAGCCAGTTTCTCCAAGAGACCCAGTACTTC.

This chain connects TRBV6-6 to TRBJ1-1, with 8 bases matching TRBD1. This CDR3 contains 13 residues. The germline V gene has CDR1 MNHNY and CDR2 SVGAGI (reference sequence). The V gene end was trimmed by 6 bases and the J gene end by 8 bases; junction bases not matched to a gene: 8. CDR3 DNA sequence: TGTGCCAGCAGACCCACCGGGACAGGAGAAGCTTTCTTT. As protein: CASRPTGTGEAFF.

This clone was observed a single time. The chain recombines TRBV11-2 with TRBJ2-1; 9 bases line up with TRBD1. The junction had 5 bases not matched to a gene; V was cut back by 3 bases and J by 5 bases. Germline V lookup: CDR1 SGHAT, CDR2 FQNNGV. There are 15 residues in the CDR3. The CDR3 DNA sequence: TGTGCCAGCAGCTTTACCGGGACAGGGAACAATGAGCAGTTCTTC. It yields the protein CASSFTGTGNNEQFF.

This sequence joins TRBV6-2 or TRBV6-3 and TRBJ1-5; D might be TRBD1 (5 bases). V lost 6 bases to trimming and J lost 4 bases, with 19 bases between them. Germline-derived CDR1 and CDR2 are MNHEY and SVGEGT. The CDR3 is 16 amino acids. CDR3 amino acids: CASSDVMPGLNQPQHF. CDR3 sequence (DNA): TGTGCCAGCAGCGACGTCATGCCGGGACTAAATCAGCCCCAGCATTTT.

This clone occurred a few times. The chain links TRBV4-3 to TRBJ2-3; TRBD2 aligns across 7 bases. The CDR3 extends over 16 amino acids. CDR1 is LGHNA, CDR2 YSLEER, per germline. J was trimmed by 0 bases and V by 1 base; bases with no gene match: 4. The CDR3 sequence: CASSQVGSGSTDTQYF. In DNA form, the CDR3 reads TGCGCCAGCAGCCAAGTGGGTAGCGGGAGCACAGATACGCAGTATTTT.

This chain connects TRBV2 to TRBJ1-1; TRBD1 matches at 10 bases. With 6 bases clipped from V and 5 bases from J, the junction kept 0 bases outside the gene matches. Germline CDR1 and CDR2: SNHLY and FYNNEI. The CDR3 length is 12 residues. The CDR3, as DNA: TGTGCCAGCAGGGACAGGGGGACTGAAGCTTTCTTT. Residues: CASRDRGTEAFF.

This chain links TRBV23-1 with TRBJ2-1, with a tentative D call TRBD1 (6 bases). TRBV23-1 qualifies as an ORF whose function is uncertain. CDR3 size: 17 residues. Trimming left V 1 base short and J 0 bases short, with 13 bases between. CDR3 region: CASSQCGQTNSYNEQFF. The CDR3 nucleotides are TGCGCCAGCAGTCAATGTGGACAGACCAACTCCTACAATGAGCAGTTCTTC.

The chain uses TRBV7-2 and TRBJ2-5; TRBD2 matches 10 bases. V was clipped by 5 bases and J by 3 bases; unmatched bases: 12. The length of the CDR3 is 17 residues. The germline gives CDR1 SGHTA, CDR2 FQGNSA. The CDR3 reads CASSPGRTSGGEETQYF. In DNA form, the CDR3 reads TGTGCCAGCAGCCCCGGCCGTACGAGCGGGGGGGAAGAGACCCAGTACTTC.

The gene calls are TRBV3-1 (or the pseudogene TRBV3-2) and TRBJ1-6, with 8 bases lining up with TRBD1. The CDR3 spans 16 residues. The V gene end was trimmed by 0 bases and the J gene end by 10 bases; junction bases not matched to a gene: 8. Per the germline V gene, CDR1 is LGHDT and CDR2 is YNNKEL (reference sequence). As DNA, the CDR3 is TGTGCCAGCAGCCAAGACCAGGGGGCTCTAAGCTCACCCCTCCACTTT. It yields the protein CASSQDQGALSSPLHF.

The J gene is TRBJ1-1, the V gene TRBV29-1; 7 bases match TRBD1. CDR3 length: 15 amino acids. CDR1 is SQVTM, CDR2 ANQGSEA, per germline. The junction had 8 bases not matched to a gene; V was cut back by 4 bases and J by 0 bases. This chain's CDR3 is CSVGDGTDMNTEAFF. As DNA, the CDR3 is TGCAGCGTTGGGGATGGGACAGATATGAACACTGAAGCTTTCTTT.